One sample yielded the 32 T cell receptor beta chains listed below, sequenced in a study of shared clonotypes between healthy human individuals. The table came from immunoSEQ multiplex PCR; TCRdb's copy has only in-frame clones and leaves some out. Of about 2.3 million clones in the sample, approximately 93% were seen once. The sequencing input was naive CD4+ T cells from PBMCs. The subset: CD45RA+ positively selected. These receptors originate from a man between 18 and 29 years old in good health. Some clones in this sample may be carry-over from other donors' samples.

This chain uses TRBV5-1 with TRBJ1-1, with D unresolved. Germline CDR1 SGHRS, CDR2 YFSETQ. The CDR3 extends over 14 amino acids. The ends were cut back, 6 bases at V and 3 bases at J, with 15 bases in the middle. The CDR3 protein is CASTSLVPDTEAFF. Here the CDR3 DNA reads TGCGCCAGCACAAGCCTCGTGCCGGACACTGAAGCTTTCTTT. The full variable domain, with the rest looked up from reference TRBV5-1 and TRBJ1-1, is KAGVTQTPRYLIKTRGQQVTLSCSPISGHRSVSWYQQTPGQGLQFLFEYFSETQRNKGNFPGRFSGRQFSNSRSEMNVSTLELGDSALYLCASTSLVPDTEAFFGQGTRLTVV.

V gene TRBV7-9 combines with J gene TRBJ2-2; 8 bases are shared with TRBD1. Per the germline V gene, CDR1 is SEHNR and CDR2 is FQNEAQ (reference sequence). Trimming at V came to 10 bases and at J to 3 bases, leaving 7 bases not matched to a gene. The CDR3 contains 14 residues. For the CDR3, the DNA is TGTGCCAAATCAGGACAGGGCGACACCGGGGAGCTGTTTTTT. This sequence encodes CAKSGQGDTGELFF.

The rearrangement links TRBV19 to TRBJ1-2; D gene ambiguous. Germline assignment: CDR1 LNHDA and CDR2 SQIVND (reference sequence). The CDR3 runs to 14 residues. V was pared by 3 bases and J by 0 bases, with 8 bases between. This CDR3 is CASSMVRPNYGYTF. As DNA, the CDR3 is TGTGCCAGTAGTATGGTACGGCCTAACTATGGCTACACCTTC. Full variable domain (remainder filled in from reference TRBV19 and TRBJ1-2): DGGITQSPKYLFRKEGQNVTLSCEQNLNHDAMYWYRQDPGQGLRLIYYSQIVNDFQKGDIAEGYSVSREKKESFPLTVTSAQKNPTAFYLCASSMVRPNYGYTFGSGTRLTVV.

The V and J genes are TRBV4-2 and TRBJ2-7; D gene uncertain. Germline V gene data show CDR1 as LGHNA and CDR2 as YNFKEQ. The CDR3 loop spans 14 amino acids. Trimming left V 0 bases short and J 5 bases short, with 11 bases between. The CDR3 protein is CASSQDIGVDEQYF. CDR3 DNA sequence: TGTGCCAGCAGCCAAGACATTGGGGTAGACGAGCAGTACTTC.

V usage is TRBV19 and J usage is TRBJ2-7; D unresolved. V was pared by 4 bases and J by 2 bases, with 12 bases between. Germline V lookup: CDR1 LNHDA, CDR2 SQIVND (reference sequence). There are 14 residues in the CDR3. CDR3 DNA sequence: TGTGCCAGTAGTAGGGCATCCGCGACCTACGAGCAGTACTTC. Its protein is CASSRASATYEQYF.

The chain employs TRBV5-6 and TRBJ2-1, with D perhaps TRBD1 (6 bases). Trimming took off 4 bases at V and 4 bases at J, with 12 bases between the two ends. Looked up from germline, CDR1 is SGHDT and CDR2 is YYEEEE. The CDR3 extends over 14 amino acids. The CDR3 nucleotides are TGTGCCAGCAGCCTTACGGACAGTTACAATGAGCAGTTCTTC. As protein: CASSLTDSYNEQFF. The variable domain in full, with the rest retrieved from reference TRBV5-6 and TRBJ2-1, is DAGVTQSPTHLIKTRGQQVTLRCSPKSGHDTVSWYQQALGQGPQFIFQYYEEEERQRGNFPDRFSGHQFPNYSSELNVNALLLGDSALYLCASSLTDSYNEQFFGPGTRLTVL.

J is TRBJ2-7 and V is TRBV6-1; TRBD2 matches 10 bases. The CDR3 runs 15 residues. Trimming at V came to 7 bases and at J to 6 bases, leaving 12 bases not matched to a gene. Germline loops: CDR1 MNHNS, CDR2 SASEGT. The CDR3 spells CASMPPTAGGLEQYF. The CDR3 coding sequence is TGTGCCAGCATGCCCCCCACAGCGGGAGGGCTCGAGCAGTACTTC.

Details on this clone: Other DNA variants within this sample encode the same CDR3. The V and J genes are TRBV5-1 and TRBJ2-1; perhaps D is TRBD1 or TRBD2 (5 bases each). The CDR3 extends over 15 amino acids. With 0 bases removed from V and 0 bases from J, the gap between germline ends came to 7 bases. Germline loops: CDR1 SGHRS, CDR2 YFSETQ. CDR3 sequence (DNA): TGCGCCAGCAGCTTGGGTGGGGGCTCCTACAATGAGCAGTTCTTC. Translating gives CASSLGGGSYNEQFF.

This CDR3 reads CASSLGPGGEEQYF. CDR3 sequence (DNA): TGTGCCAGCAGCTTGGGACCAGGGGGTGAAGAGCAGTACTTC. The V gene is TRBV5-4, the J gene TRBJ2-7, with 7 bases aligning to TRBD1. The CDR3 length is 14 residues. The junction had 7 bases not matched to a gene; V was cut back by 0 bases and J by 7 bases. The V gene's germline CDR1 is SGHNT and CDR2 YYREEE (reference sequence). The whole variable domain, remainder taken from reference TRBV5-4 and TRBJ2-7, is ETGVTQSPTHLIKTRGQQVTLRCSSQSGHNTVSWYQQALGQGPQFIFQYYREEENGRGNFPPRFSGLQFPNYSSELNVNALELDDSALYLCASSLGPGGEEQYFGPGTRLTVT.

This chain uses TRBV7-9 with TRBJ2-2; TRBD1 matches 11 bases. The CDR3 loop spans 17 amino acids. Germline V gives CDR1 SEHNR, CDR2 FQNEAQ (reference sequence). After removal of 5 bases from V and 0 bases from J, the junction contained 5 bases not matched to a gene. The CDR3 nucleotides read TGTGCCAGCAGCCTCGGACAGGGGGCGTCGAACACCGGGGAGCTGTTTTTT. It translates to CASSLGQGASNTGELFF.

The chain has TRBV28 and TRBJ1-2; a possible D gene is TRBD1 (5 bases). From germline, CDR1 is MDHEN and CDR2 SYDVKM. The V end was cut by 6 bases, the J end by 4 bases, with 15 bases between. The CDR3 spans 14 residues. The CDR3 reads CASSPQWQGYGYTF. CDR3 nucleotide sequence: TGTGCCAGCAGCCCCCAATGGCAGGGCTATGGCTACACCTTC.

This sequence joins TRBV18 and TRBJ2-3; no clear D gene. From germline, CDR1 is KGHSH and CDR2 LQKENI. This CDR3 spans 13 amino acids. Trimming shortened V by 3 bases and J by 5 bases, and 9 bases separated the two germline ends. The CDR3 sequence is CASSPGSQDTQYF. DNA for the CDR3: TGTGCCAGCTCACCTGGGTCCCAAGATACGCAGTATTTT.

This clone was detected only once. The J gene is TRBJ2-5, the V gene TRBV7-9; perhaps TRBD1 as D (5 bases). Germline CDR1 is SEHNR and CDR2 is FQNEAQ (reference sequence). With 5 bases removed from V and 5 bases from J, the gap between germline ends came to 18 bases. The CDR3 has 15 amino acids. The DNA for the CDR3 is TGTGCCAGCAGCCCCGACAGAATAGGGTCTGAGACCCAGTACTTC. Its protein product is CASSPDRIGSETQYF.

The V call is TRBV28, the J call TRBJ2-1; perhaps D is TRBD1 or TRBD2 (5 bases each). This CDR3 comprises 12 residues. Germline V gene lookup returns CDR1 MDHEN and CDR2 SYDVKM. V gave up 6 bases and J gave up 12 bases, with 15 bases separating them. CDR3 bases: TGTGCCAGCAGGGTCGTGGGGGTCGCGCAGTTCTTC. This sequence encodes CASRVVGVAQFF.

This CDR3 reads CASRMTGDEHEQYF. DNA of the CDR3: TGTGCCAGCAGAATGACAGGGGACGAACACGAGCAGTACTTC. The chain recombines TRBV7-2 with TRBJ2-7; 8 positions match TRBD1. Germline values: CDR1 SGHTA, CDR2 FQGNSA. The CDR3 totals 14 residues. V gave up 6 bases and J gave up 5 bases; unmatched junction bases: 9. The complete variable domain, with remaining parts taken from reference TRBV7-2 and TRBJ2-7, reads GAGVSQSPSNKVTEKGKDVELRCDPISGHTALYWYRQSLGQGLEFLIYFQGNSAPDKSGLPSDRFSAERTGGSVSTLTIQRTQQEDSAVYLCASRMTGDEHEQYFGPGTRLTVT.

The V gene is TRBV7-9, the J gene TRBJ2-1; either TRBD1 or TRBD2 may supply D (6 bases each). V was pared by 5 bases and J by 4 bases, with 18 bases between. This CDR3 is 16 amino acids long. Germline CDR1 SEHNR, CDR2 FQNEAQ (reference sequence). DNA for the CDR3: TGTGCCAGCAGCAGTAGCGGACAGCGGAGATACAATGAGCAGTTCTTC. It encodes CASSSSGQRRYNEQFF.

This clone was counted once. The chain is built from TRBV5-4 and TRBJ2-7, with D tentatively TRBD2 (5 bases). The germline V and J ends were trimmed by 4 bases and 3 bases, with 14 bases remaining between them. This CDR3 region has 14 residues. CDR1 is SGHNT, CDR2 YYREEE, per germline (reference sequence). The CDR3 protein is CASSHPDLYYEQYF. CDR3 in DNA: TGTGCCAGCAGCCACCCGGACTTATACTACGAGCAGTACTTC.

This clone was detected only once. The sample has other DNA sequences that encode this CDR3 too. The chain has TRBV28 and TRBJ2-7; D is tentatively TRBD1 or TRBD2 (5 bases each). Trimming shortened V by 4 bases and J by 4 bases, and 11 bases separated the two germline ends. CDR3 size: 13 residues. Looked up from germline, CDR1 is MDHEN and CDR2 is SYDVKM. CDR3 sequence reads: CASSSPGPYEQYF. The CDR3 DNA reads as TGTGCCAGCAGTTCCCCGGGGCCATACGAGCAGTACTTC.

The V call is TRBV6-5, the J call TRBJ2-1, with D possibly TRBD2 on 6 matching bases. The germline V gene has CDR1 MNHEY and CDR2 SVGAGI. V shed 6 bases and J shed 4 bases, with 16 bases lying between them. The CDR3 spans 15 residues. The CDR3 reads CASRRLALLYNEQFF. The CDR3 region has the DNA TGTGCCAGCAGGCGTCTAGCGCTACTATACAATGAGCAGTTCTTC.

This chain links TRBV28 with TRBJ1-4; TRBD1 matches at 7 bases. The CDR3 has 14 amino acids. Germline lookup yields CDR1 MDHEN and CDR2 SYDVKM. V was pared by 7 bases and J by 3 bases, with 5 bases of the junction left unmatched. The CDR3 sequence is CASTRGPANEKLFF. For the CDR3, the DNA is TGTGCCAGCACTAGGGGGCCGGCTAATGAAAAACTGTTTTTT.

J is TRBJ1-5 and V is TRBV6-6, with D perhaps matching TRBD1 (5 bases). CDR1 and CDR2 from the germline V gene are MNHNY and SVGAGI (reference sequence). The V end lost 6 bases, the J end lost 3 bases, and 15 bases lay between the germline ends. CDR3 size: 15 residues. Here the CDR3 reads CASSFRTGINQPQHF. DNA for the CDR3: TGTGCCAGCAGCTTCCGCACAGGAATCAATCAGCCCCAGCATTTT.

The V call is TRBV4-1, the J call TRBJ2-1, with D hard to call. V dropped 3 bases and J dropped 0 bases, with 15 bases sitting between them. Looked up from germline, CDR1 is MGHRA and CDR2 is YSYEKL. The CDR3 runs 17 residues. As DNA, the CDR3 is TGCGCCAGCAGCCACCAAGGCGGAGCTTTCTCCTACAATGAGCAGTTCTTC. The encoded protein is CASSHQGGAFSYNEQFF.

The chain combines TRBV10-3 with TRBJ1-5; D remains unclear. Trimming stripped 0 bases from V and 2 bases from J, with 8 bases between. The CDR3 extends over 15 amino acids. Germline V gene lookup returns CDR1 ENHRY and CDR2 SYGVKD. The CDR3 loop is CAISESGTGNQPQHF. The CDR3 bases are TGTGCCATCAGTGAGTCGGGAACGGGCAATCAGCCCCAGCATTTT.

The chain employs TRBV7-3 and TRBJ2-1; D is undetermined. The CDR3 has 15 amino acids. V was shortened by 1 base and J by 9 bases, with 16 bases between the two germline ends. Germline V CDR1 and CDR2: SGHTA, FQGTGA. For the CDR3, the DNA is TGTGCCAGCAGCTTAAAGATCGGCGCTGTCGGTGAGCAGTTCTTC. Its translation: CASSLKIGAVGEQFF. Full variable domain (missing parts from reference TRBV7-3 and TRBJ2-1): GAGVSQTPSNKVTEKGKYVELRCDPISGHTALYWYRQSLGQGPEFLIYFQGTGAADDSGLPNDRFFAVRPEGSVSTLKIQRTERGDSAVYLCASSLKIGAVGEQFFGPGTRLTVL.

The chain carries TRBV2 and TRBJ2-7; D perhaps matches TRBD1 (5 bases). Deletions cut 7 bases from V and 2 bases from J, with 15 bases between. This CDR3 is 14 amino acids long. CDR1 is SNHLY, CDR2 FYNNEI, per germline. This chain's CDR3 is CASTPGQGTYEQYF. The CDR3 DNA follows: TGTGCCAGCACTCCAGGTCAGGGTACCTACGAGCAGTACTTC.

J is TRBJ2-5 and V is TRBV5-1; D might be TRBD2 (6 bases). Germline CDR1 is SGHRS and CDR2 is YFSETQ. The ends were cut back, 0 bases at V and 2 bases at J, with 14 bases in the middle. The CDR3 has 16 amino acids. The CDR3: CASSLGTGGGQETQYF. The CDR3 DNA is TGCGCCAGCAGCTTGGGAACGGGCGGAGGGCAAGAGACCCAGTACTTC.

V gene TRBV5-1 combines with J gene TRBJ2-3, with a tentative D call TRBD1 (6 bases). The CDR3 extends over 15 amino acids. Trimming shortened V by 1 base and J by 6 bases, and 15 bases separated the two germline ends. Germline CDR1 SGHRS, CDR2 YFSETQ. The CDR3 region is CASSLSAGVRDTQYF. DNA of the CDR3: TGCGCCAGCAGCTTGTCGGCAGGGGTACGTGATACGCAGTATTTT.

V usage is TRBV14 and J usage is TRBJ1-2; D unresolved. CDR1 is SGHDN, CDR2 FVKESK, per germline. Trimming shortened V by 4 bases and J by 3 bases, and 15 bases separated the two germline ends. The CDR3 contains 15 residues. The CDR3 loop reads CASSPRPFPYYGYTF. The CDR3 DNA reads as TGTGCCAGCAGCCCCAGACCCTTTCCCTACTATGGCTACACCTTC.

The rearrangement uses TRBV15 and TRBJ1-3, with D maybe TRBD1 (6 bases). The CDR3 contains 14 residues. Looked up from germline, CDR1 is LNHNV and CDR2 is YYDKDF (reference sequence). Trimming cost V 5 bases and J 8 bases, with 16 bases left between them. CDR3 nucleotide sequence: TGTGCCACCAGCTGGACGGACAGAGCCCACACCATATATTTT. It is translated as CATSWTDRAHTIYF.

This sequence joins TRBV28 and TRBJ2-2; no clear D gene. Germline lookup yields CDR1 MDHEN and CDR2 SYDVKM. This CDR3 has 13 residues. V shed 6 bases and J shed 5 bases, with 10 bases lying between them. In nucleotides, the CDR3 is TGTGCCAGCAGGGTCAGCACAACCGGGGAGCTGTTTTTT. This gives the protein CASRVSTTGELFF.

A remark on this clone: The identical CDR3 is also encoded by other nucleotide sequences in the sample. This chain uses TRBV5-1 with TRBJ1-1, with D hard to call. The CDR3 runs 12 residues. CDR1 is SGHRS and CDR2 is YFSETQ in the germline V gene. V was cut by 3 bases and J by 0 bases, with 3 bases left in between. The CDR3 nucleotides read TGCGCCAGCAGCTACATGAACACTGAAGCTTTCTTT. It codes for CASSYMNTEAFF.

V is TRBV4-1 and J is TRBJ2-1; 15 bases fit TRBD2. Germline CDR1 and CDR2: MGHRA and YSYEKL. The CDR3 consists of 19 residues. V lost 4 bases to trimming and J lost 0 bases; unmatched junction nucleotides: 7. DNA for the CDR3: TGCGCCAGCAGCCGCGGACTAGCGGGAGGGGCCGGCTCCTACAATGAGCAGTTCTTC. Its protein product is CASSRGLAGGAGSYNEQFF.